The TCR beta chain described here comes from a study of glioma-infiltrating T cells after dendritic cell vaccination. Across the study: Dendritic cells derived from monocytes and pulsed with autologous tumor lysate formed the vaccine.

Germline assignment: CDR1 SGHTA and CDR2 FQGNSA. The length of the CDR3 is 17 residues. V was pared by 5 bases and J by 2 bases, with 20 bases between. Time point reported: after dendritic cell vaccination, including at tumor progression/relapse. None of the glioblastoma patients had an isocitrate dehydrogenase mutation. Clones were read by immunoSEQ multiplex PCR, and TCRdb kept only the in-frame ones, dropping some. Of 85,000 to 100,000 clones listed, around 84% are singletons. This TCR was sampled from a human donor with glioblastoma. This specimen consisted of blood, obtained after dendritic cell vaccination. The V and J genes are TRBV7-2 and TRBJ2-3; D is undetermined. CDR3 coding DNA: TGTGCCAGCAGCCCCAACAAGATAGCCCCATTCACAGATACGCAGTATTTT. Its translation: CASSPNKIAPFTDTQYF.